The 3 T cell receptor beta chains given below trace back to one sample, sequenced in a study of long-term antiretroviral therapy in people with HIV. immunoSEQ v3.0 was run at survey level. Sequenced by immunoSEQ multiplex PCR; TCRdb stores in-frame clones only, minus some. This repertoire shows around 25,000 clones, about four fifths found once; its top ten account for approximately 5.7%. Source: unsorted PBMCs, taken 4.4 years after starting antiretroviral therapy. The receptor source for this set is a man aged 25 to 40 with HIV.

The V call is TRBV28, the J call TRBJ1-1, with TRBD1 identical over 7 bases. CDR1 and CDR2 from the germline V gene are MDHEN and SYDVKM. The CDR3 consists of 13 residues. J lost 4 bases, V lost 4 bases, and 3 bases had no gene match. As DNA, the CDR3 is TGTGCCAGCAGTTCAGGGGGGGGCACTGAAGCTTTCTTT. Translating gives CASSSGGGTEAFF. The entire variable domain, with the rest obtained from reference TRBV28 and TRBJ1-1, is as follows: DVKVTQSSRYLVKRTGEKVFLECVQDMDHENMFWYRQDPGLGLRLIYFSYDVKMKEKGDIPEGYSVSREKKERFSLILESASTNQTSMYLCASSSGGGTEAFFGQGTRLTVV.

The chain recombines TRBV5-1 with TRBJ1-3; tentative D call: TRBD1 (6 bases). The V end lost 0 bases, the J end lost 4 bases, and 8 bases lay between the germline ends. The CDR3 loop spans 14 amino acids. The germline V gene has CDR1 SGHRS and CDR2 YFSETQ. Here the CDR3 DNA reads TGCGCCAGCAGCTTGGTCGGGGGCGGAAACACCATATATTTT. Translated: CASSLVGGGNTIYF.

The chain employs TRBV15 and TRBJ2-7; 7 bases map to TRBD1. Germline CDR1 reads LNHNV; CDR2 reads YYDKDF (reference sequence). The CDR3 runs to 13 residues. Trimming cost V 7 bases and J 3 bases; bases outside gene matches: 6. The DNA of the CDR3 is TGTGCCACCACGGCGGCAGGGGGCTACGAGCAGTACTTC. Protein product: CATTAAGGYEQYF.